This TCR beta chain originates from a study of identical twins. Whole-study results and caveats: Within beta out-of-frame sequences, the excess sharing observed between twins was weaker. Compared with unrelated sharing, twin-shared out-of-frame alpha sequences had more low-probability sequences.

About this clonotype itself: Its antigen is as yet unknown.

TCRdb itself ran the 5' RACE reads through MiXCR, one entry per CDR3 protein. This table has 300,000 to 400,000 distinct CDR3 sequences, roughly an eighth appearing once. V lost 3 bases, J lost 0 bases, and 9 bases lay in between. The CDR3 covers 14 residues. Germline V lookup: CDR1 SGDLS, CDR2 YYNGEE. The same specimen was also included in a second study, on yellow fever vaccine responses in identical twins.

This chain connects TRBV9 to TRBJ1-2, with TRBD1 as a possible D gene (5 bases). Sequenced material: CD8+ T cells sorted from blood. This receptor was taken from a woman aged 18-29 years in good health. The chain's CDR3 is CASSEGQANYGYTF. In nucleotides, the CDR3 is TGTGCCAGCAGCGAGGGGCAGGCTAACTATGGCTACACCTTC. The variable domain in full, completed from reference TRBV9 and TRBJ1-2, reads DSGVTQTPKHLITATGQRVTLRCSPRSGDLSVYWYQQSLDQGLQFLIQYYNGEERAKGNILERFSAQQFPDLHSELNLSSLELGDSALYFCASSEGQANYGYTFGSGTRLTVV.